The 27 T cell receptor beta chains given below trace back to one sample, sequenced in a study of cytomegalovirus exposure and HLA in healthy donors. Primers for the PCR totalled 60 Vbeta and 13 Jbeta. Measured with immunoSEQ multiplex PCR; TCRdb has only the in-frame clones, and not every one. The data show about 140,000 clones, over 70% seen once. Sequences were obtained from PBMCs. The receptors come from a man in his forties in good health and CMV-seropositive.

This sequence joins TRBV6-1 and TRBJ1-5, with 8 bases matching TRBD1. The CDR3 extends over 16 amino acids. The V gene end was trimmed by 4 bases and the J gene end by 11 bases; junction bases not matched to a gene: 16. The germline V gene encodes CDR1 MNHNS and CDR2 SASEGT. CDR3 loop: CASSVGQGPSSSAQHF. CDR3 nucleotides: TGTGCCAGCAGTGTAGGACAGGGCCCCTCCAGTTCCGCCCAGCATTTT.

The rearrangement joins TRBV7-9 to TRBJ2-3; 11 nucleotides match TRBD2. The CDR3 runs 16 residues. The V segment lost 3 bases and the J segment 2 bases; nucleotides outside the gene matches: 4. CDR1 and CDR2 from the germline V gene are SEHNR and FQNEAQ (reference sequence). The CDR3 here is CASSFRLAGITDTQYF. CDR3 nucleotides: TGTGCCAGCAGCTTTCGACTAGCGGGGATCACAGATACGCAGTATTTT.

The CDR3 reads CAWSVPWRTSSYEQYF. As DNA, the CDR3 is TGTGCCTGGAGTGTACCATGGAGGACTAGCTCCTACGAGCAGTACTTC. The chain joins TRBV30 to TRBJ2-7; TRBD2 aligns across 7 bases. This CDR3 has 16 amino acids. CDR1 is GTSNPN, CDR2 SVGIG, per germline (reference sequence). J was trimmed by 0 bases and V by 0 bases; bases with no gene match: 8. Looking up the rest from reference TRBV30 and TRBJ2-7 gives the full variable domain: SQTIHQWPATLVQPVGSPLSLECTVEGTSNPNLYWYRQAAGRGLQLLFYSVGIGQISSEVPQNLSASRPQDRQFILSSKKLLLSDSGFYLCAWSVPWRTSSYEQYFGPGTRLTVT.

The J gene is TRBJ2-7, the V gene TRBV27; tentative D call: TRBD2 (6 bases). The CDR3 covers 14 residues. Germline CDR1 MNHEY, CDR2 SMNVEV (reference sequence). Between the trimmed V and J ends, which lost 0 bases and 2 bases, there was a span of 8 bases. The CDR3 DNA follows: TGTGCCAGCAGTTTATCTAGCGGAGCCTACGAGCAGTACTTC. It translates to CASSLSSGAYEQYF.

The rearrangement links TRBV5-6 to TRBJ1-5; D is ambiguous. The CDR3 spans 14 residues. V was cut by 7 bases and J by 1 base, with 12 bases left in between. CDR1 SGHDT and CDR2 YYEEEE come from the germline V gene. The CDR3 sequence: CASENGRSNQPQHF. CDR3 nucleotides: TGTGCCAGCGAAAATGGGAGGAGCAATCAGCCCCAGCATTTT.

The V call is TRBV5-4, the J call TRBJ2-5, with D possibly matching TRBD1 (6 bases). The V gene's germline CDR1 is SGHNT and CDR2 YYREEE (reference sequence). This CDR3 has 13 residues. Trimming left V 0 bases short and J 5 bases short, with 8 bases between. CDR3 nucleotides: TGTGCCAGCAGCTTGGCTCAGGGGGAGACCCAGTACTTC. It yields the protein CASSLAQGETQYF.

Comments on this clone: One end of the junction fails to match germline, which may point to a read error. The V gene is TRBV19, the J gene TRBJ1-1; D gene unclear. Per germline, CDR1 LNHDA and CDR2 SQIVND (reference sequence). CDR3 length equals 12 residues. The CDR3 protein is CASSTLWREVFF. The CDR3 DNA reads TGTGCCAGTAGTACCCTTTGGAGGGAAGTTTTCTTT.

This clone was seen just once. The chain couples TRBV4-2 to TRBJ2-7; no definite D call. Germline CDR1 reads LGHNA; CDR2 reads YNFKEQ. The CDR3 is 13 residues long. V lost 4 bases, J lost 0 bases, and 7 bases lay in between. Written as DNA, the CDR3 is TGTGCCAGCAGCCTATGGAGCTCCTACGAGCAGTACTTC. Translated: CASSLWSSYEQYF.

This clone was detected once. V is TRBV5-1 and J is TRBJ1-6; 9 bases align to TRBD1. The V gene's germline CDR1 is SGHRS and CDR2 YFSETQ. Unmatched junction bases numbered 6, after V lost 5 bases and J lost 9 bases. There are 14 residues in the CDR3. The CDR3 region has the DNA TGCGCCAGCAGGAGGACAGGGGAAGGTTCACCCCTCCACTTT. Translated: CASRRTGEGSPLHF.

The chain employs TRBV28 and TRBJ2-7, with a tentative D call TRBD1 (6 bases). V was shortened by 4 bases and J by 0 bases, with 16 bases between the two germline ends. Germline V gene sequence: CDR1 MDHEN, CDR2 SYDVKM. The CDR3 has 16 residues. The CDR3 spells CASSSPRDRHSYEQYF. The CDR3 bases are TGTGCCAGCAGTTCACCTCGCGACAGGCACTCCTACGAGCAGTACTTC.

The gene calls are TRBV6-1 and TRBJ2-7; tentatively, D is TRBD1 (6 bases). The CDR3 spans 15 residues. Between the trimmed V and J ends, which lost 4 bases and 6 bases, there was a span of 19 bases. Germline V gives CDR1 MNHNS, CDR2 SASEGT. The CDR3 DNA is TGTGCCAGCAGTGGCCGAGGGGGTACTCCCCTCGAGCAGTACTTC. This translates into CASSGRGGTPLEQYF.

The chain carries TRBV5-1 and TRBJ2-7; D might be TRBD2 (6 bases). CDR1 is SGHRS, CDR2 YFSETQ, per germline. The CDR3 runs to 16 residues. V dropped 4 bases and J dropped 1 base, with 18 bases sitting between them. CDR3 DNA sequence: TGCGCCAGCAGCCGCTATCGGGGGATGCGATCCTACGAGCAGTACTTC. Translated, it gives CASSRYRGMRSYEQYF.

V is TRBV2 and J is TRBJ2-7; TRBD1 might be the D (5 bases). This CDR3 has 16 residues. Germline CDR1 and CDR2: SNHLY and FYNNEI. Trimming pared 4 bases from V and 1 base from J, leaving 17 bases between. CDR3 nucleotide sequence: TGTGCCAGCAGTGTAAGAAGGCAGGGCCAATCCTACGAGCAGTACTTC. This encodes CASSVRRQGQSYEQYF. Full variable domain (remainder filled in from reference TRBV2 and TRBJ2-7): EPEVTQTPSHQVTQMGQEVILRCVPISNHLYFYWYRQILGQKVEFLVSFYNNEISEKSEIFDDQFSVERPDGSNFTLKIRSTKLEDSAMYFCASSVRRQGQSYEQYFGPGTRLTVT.

Only a few counts were recorded for this clone. This chain links TRBV5-1 with TRBJ1-2; 9 positions match TRBD1. CDR1 and CDR2 from the germline V gene are SGHRS and YFSETQ. Losses at the gene ends were 4 bases for V and 4 bases for J; bases not matched to a gene: 8. The length of the CDR3 is 15 residues. CDR3 region: CASSAPDRGGYGYTF. CDR3 in DNA: TGCGCCAGCAGCGCCCCGGACAGGGGAGGCTATGGCTACACCTTC.

V is TRBV6-6 and J is TRBJ2-2, with D possibly TRBD2 on 5 matching bases. Germline loops: CDR1 MNHNY, CDR2 SVGAGI (reference sequence). The CDR3 extends over 16 amino acids. V was shortened by 0 bases and J by 5 bases, with 13 bases between the two germline ends. The CDR3 here is CASSYSAGPGTGELFF. CDR3 DNA: TGTGCCAGCAGTTACTCGGCGGGCCCCGGGACCGGGGAGCTGTTTTTT.

In DNA form, the CDR3 reads TGCAGTGCTCTTAGACAGGAAAGAGCTTTCTTT. It translates to CSALRQERAFF. The rearrangement uses TRBV20-1 and TRBJ1-1; TRBD1 might be the D (6 bases). CDR1 is DFQATT, CDR2 SNEGSKA, per germline (reference sequence). V shed 5 bases and J shed 10 bases, with 14 bases lying between them. The CDR3 consists of 11 residues.

The V gene is TRBV25-1, the J gene TRBJ2-3; D unclear. CDR3 length equals 15 residues. Trimming stripped 0 bases from V and 0 bases from J, with 7 bases between. Germline V gene data show CDR1 as MGHDK and CDR2 as SYGVNS. The DNA of the CDR3 is TGTGCCAGCAGTGAATATCGGGTTAGCACAGATACGCAGTATTTT. This encodes CASSEYRVSTDTQYF.

The chain joins TRBV7-2 to TRBJ1-1; possible D gene TRBD1, 6 bases. Trimming pared 2 bases from V and 5 bases from J, leaving 12 bases between. The CDR3 covers 14 residues. Germline V gene data show CDR1 as SGHTA and CDR2 as FQGNSA. DNA for the CDR3: TGTGCCAGCAGCTTACAGGGGAGGGGGACTGAAGCTTTCTTT. As protein: CASSLQGRGTEAFF.

The chain uses TRBV4-2 and TRBJ2-4; TRBD2 aligns across 9 bases. The J segment lost 0 bases and the V segment lost 0 bases, leaving 9 bases of the junction unmatched. The germline CDR1 and CDR2 sequences are LGHNA and YNFKEQ. The CDR3 contains 19 residues. CDR3 region: CASSQDRTSGQLAKNIQYF. CDR3 DNA: TGTGCCAGCAGCCAAGATCGAACTAGCGGGCAGCTAGCCAAAAACATTCAGTACTTC.

This chain uses TRBV30 with TRBJ1-1, with TRBD1 matching over 10 bases. V was clipped by 1 base and J by 3 bases; unmatched bases: 11. The CDR3 extends over 17 amino acids. The V gene's germline CDR1 is GTSNPN and CDR2 SVGIG (reference sequence). CDR3 sequence: CAWSARRGQGRDTEAFF. The CDR3 DNA reads TGTGCCTGGAGTGCCCGGCGGGGACAGGGGAGAGACACTGAAGCTTTCTTT.

The chain couples TRBV5-6 to TRBJ2-1; 7 bases agree with TRBD1. In germline, CDR1 is SGHDT, CDR2 YYEEEE. The V and J ends lost 2 bases and 3 bases, in that order; junction bases with no gene match: 8. This CDR3 is built from 16 residues. CDR3 DNA: TGTGCCAGCAGCTTTACAGGGGCCCAGGGCTACAATGAGCAGTTCTTC. Translated: CASSFTGAQGYNEQFF.

This clone was recorded once. The chain joins TRBV7-2 to TRBJ2-5; tentatively, D is TRBD1 (7 bases). Trimming stripped 1 base from V and 5 bases from J, with 11 bases between. The CDR3 runs 14 residues. In germline, CDR1 is SGHTA, CDR2 FQGNSA. CDR3 amino acids: CASSLGRGRETQYF. In nucleotides, the CDR3 is TGTGCCAGCAGCTTAGGGAGGGGGCGGGAGACCCAGTACTTC.

The rearrangement uses TRBV30 and TRBJ1-5; a weak D match, TRBD1 (6 bases). Trimming took off 3 bases at V and 7 bases at J, with 16 bases between the two ends. The CDR3 spans 14 residues. The germline gives CDR1 GTSNPN, CDR2 SVGIG (reference sequence). The CDR3 DNA reads as TGTGCCTGGAGGACCCCGGGGGGCGCGCAGCCCCAGCATTTT. Its translation is CAWRTPGGAQPQHF.

V gene TRBV27 combines with J gene TRBJ1-1, with D perhaps matching TRBD1 (6 bases). Trimming left V 3 bases short and J 11 bases short, with 25 bases between. From germline, CDR1 is MNHEY and CDR2 SMNVEV (reference sequence). This CDR3 comprises 16 residues. CDR3 sequence (DNA): TGTGCCAGCAGTTTTTTGCGGACAGCCGTTACTTCATTGGCTTTCTTT. Translation gives CASSFLRTAVTSLAFF.

The chain uses TRBV13 and TRBJ2-7; tentative D call: TRBD1 (6 bases). Germline V gene sequence: CDR1 PRHDT, CDR2 FYEKMQ (reference sequence). V dropped 10 bases and J dropped 6 bases, with 19 bases sitting between them. CDR3 length: 13 amino acids. This CDR3 reads CATTRRTAAEQYF. The CDR3 bases are TGTGCCACCACCCGCCGGACAGCGGCCGAGCAGTACTTC.

In this sample, this clone turned up many times. V usage is TRBV19 and J usage is TRBJ2-7; 8 bases agree with TRBD1. The trim removed 1 base at V and 5 bases at J, leaving 7 bases unmatched. The CDR3 length is 15 residues. The germline V gene encodes CDR1 LNHDA and CDR2 SQIVND (reference sequence). CDR3 sequence reads: CASSIGQDRVHEQYF. DNA for the CDR3: TGTGCCAGTAGTATAGGCCAGGACAGGGTCCACGAGCAGTACTTC.

This chain links TRBV10-1 with TRBJ2-7; 10 bases align to TRBD2. The CDR3 sequence is 15 residues long. The germline CDR1 and CDR2 sequences are WNHNN and SYGVQD (reference sequence). J lost 1 base, V lost 3 bases, and 3 bases had no gene match. CDR3 sequence reads: CASSELAGFSYEQYF. The CDR3 DNA reads as TGCGCCAGCAGTGAACTAGCGGGATTTTCCTACGAGCAGTACTTC.